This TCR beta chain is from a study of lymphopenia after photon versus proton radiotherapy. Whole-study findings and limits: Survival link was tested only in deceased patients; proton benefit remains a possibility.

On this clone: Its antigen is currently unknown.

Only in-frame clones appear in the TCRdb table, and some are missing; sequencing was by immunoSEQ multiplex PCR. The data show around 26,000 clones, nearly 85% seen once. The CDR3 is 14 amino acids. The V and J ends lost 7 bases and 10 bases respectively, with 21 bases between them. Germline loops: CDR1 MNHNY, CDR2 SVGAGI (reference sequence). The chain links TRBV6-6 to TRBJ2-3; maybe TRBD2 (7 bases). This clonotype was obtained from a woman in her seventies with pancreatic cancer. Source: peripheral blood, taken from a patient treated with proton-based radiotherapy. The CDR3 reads CASTQGGAFIPQYF. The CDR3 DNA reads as TGTGCCAGCACTCAAGGGGGGGCGTTTATACCGCAGTATTTT.